Below are 25 T cell receptor beta chains sequenced from a single sample in a study of T cells after yellow fever vaccination. TCRdb redid the calling of the 5' RACE reads with MiXCR, one entry per CDR3 protein. This sample yields under 150,000 distinct CDR3 sequences, of which more than 6% are seen a single time; about 0.73% belongs to the top ten. The sample here was CD4+ T cells sorted from PBMCs, taken 5 days after the yellow fever booster vaccination. The receptors shown here come from a man aged 30 to 39 who received the YFV17D yellow fever vaccine.

This clonotype was picked up many times. The J gene is TRBJ2-3, the V gene TRBV30; no firm D call. Trimming took off 2 bases at V and 1 base at J, with 13 bases between the two ends. Germline V gene lookup returns CDR1 GTSNPN and CDR2 SVGIG (reference sequence). The CDR3 consists of 15 residues. DNA of the CDR3: TGTGCCTGGAGTTGGCCTTCTCCCCGCACAGATACGCAGTATTTT. Amino acids: CAWSWPSPRTDTQYF.

This clonotype has ten or more counts. The chain employs TRBV20-1 and TRBJ2-1; D unresolved. V was trimmed by 1 base and J by 8 bases, leaving 6 bases between them. Looked up from germline, CDR1 is DFQATT and CDR2 is SNEGSKA (reference sequence). The length of the CDR3 is 11 residues. The CDR3 is CSARAPHEQFF. The CDR3 nucleotides read TGCAGTGCTAGAGCTCCGCATGAGCAGTTCTTC.

This clonotype was seen repeatedly, ten times or more. The chain combines TRBV28 with TRBJ2-6, with a possible D match to TRBD1 (5 bases). CDR3 length equals 15 residues. Germline CDR1 is MDHEN and CDR2 is SYDVKM. The V and J ends lost 3 bases and 4 bases respectively, with 10 bases between them. The DNA of the CDR3 is TGTGCCAGCAGTTTTAGGCAGGGAGGGGCCAACGTCCTGACTTTC. Translating gives CASSFRQGGANVLTF.

This sequence joins TRBV12-3 or TRBV12-4 and TRBJ2-5; 7 bases are shared with TRBD2. Trimming removed 6 bases from V and 5 bases from J; junction bases left unmatched: 6. This CDR3 has 13 amino acids. CDR3 loop: CASSPGLHETQYF. The CDR3 DNA is TGTGCCAGCAGCCCGGGACTACACGAGACCCAGTACTTC.

This clonotype was seen a few times. V and J are TRBV7-2 and TRBJ2-1; 9 bases match TRBD2. The germline CDR1 and CDR2 sequences are SGHTA and FQGNSA. The CDR3 extends over 15 amino acids. V lost 8 bases and J lost 0; bases outside the gene matches: 5. The chain's CDR3 is CASSHSGSSYNEQFF. The CDR3, as DNA: TGTGCCAGCTCCCATAGCGGGAGCTCCTACAATGAGCAGTTCTTC.

This clonotype was counted at least ten times. The gene calls are TRBV29-1 and TRBJ2-1; 9 nucleotides match TRBD2. V was pared by 4 bases and J by 10 bases, with 11 bases of the junction left unmatched. CDR3 length: 14 amino acids. Germline CDR1 reads SQVTM; CDR2 reads ANQGSEA. The CDR3 spells CSVASGTSLREQFF. The CDR3 DNA follows: TGCAGCGTTGCTAGCGGGACCTCCCTCAGGGAGCAGTTCTTC.

This clonotype was picked up a small number of times. V is TRBV5-1 and J is TRBJ1-1; unclear D gene. The CDR3 totals 13 residues. CDR1 is SGHRS and CDR2 is YFSETQ in the germline V gene. V lost 4 bases to trimming and J lost 1 base, with 8 bases between them. CDR3 in amino acids: CASSPWGNTEAFF. The CDR3 nucleotides are TGCGCCAGCAGCCCGTGGGGGAACACTGAAGCTTTCTTT.

The chain employs TRBV5-6 and TRBJ1-4; TRBD1 aligns across 9 bases. Germline loops: CDR1 SGHDT, CDR2 YYEEEE. The V and J ends lost 4 bases and 7 bases, in that order; junction bases with no gene match: 14. The CDR3 is 17 amino acids. The CDR3 DNA sequence: TGTGCCAGCAGCACCGGGACAGGGTGCTACCATACTGAAAAACTGTTTTTT. Translating gives CASSTGTGCYHTEKLFF. The variable domain in full, with the rest retrieved from reference TRBV5-6 and TRBJ1-4, is DAGVTQSPTHLIKTRGQQVTLRCSPKSGHDTVSWYQQALGQGPQFIFQYYEEEERQRGNFPDRFSGHQFPNYSSELNVNALLLGDSALYLCASSTGTGCYHTEKLFFGSGTQLSVL.

This clonotype has ten or more counts. This chain links TRBV5-4 with TRBJ2-2, with 7 bases fitting TRBD2. J was trimmed by 4 bases and V by 4 bases; bases with no gene match: 7. Germline V CDR1 and CDR2: SGHNT, YYREEE (reference sequence). CDR3 length: 15 amino acids. The CDR3 sequence is CASSAGVGSTGELFF. Written as DNA, the CDR3 is TGTGCCAGCAGCGCGGGGGTCGGGAGCACCGGGGAGCTGTTTTTT.

This clonotype has ten or more counts. The CDR3: CSAIRDLYTGELFF. Here the CDR3 DNA reads TGCAGTGCTATCCGGGACTTATACACCGGGGAGCTGTTTTTT. V gene TRBV20-1 combines with J gene TRBJ2-2, with a weak D call TRBD2 (6 bases). The CDR3 length is 14 residues. Trimming cost V 4 bases and J 3 bases, with 12 bases left between them. CDR1 and CDR2 (germline): DFQATT, SNEGSKA (reference sequence).

The sample holds many counts of this clonotype. The chain recombines TRBV28 with TRBJ2-1, with 8 nucleotides matching TRBD2. CDR1 is MDHEN and CDR2 is SYDVKM in the germline V gene. CDR3 size: 12 residues. Losses at the gene ends were 7 bases for V and 15 bases for J; bases not matched to a gene: 11. CDR3 nucleotide sequence: TGTGCCAGCAAACAGCGGGAGACCCGGCGGTTCTTC. Protein product: CASKQRETRRFF. Full variable domain (remainder filled in from reference TRBV28 and TRBJ2-1): DVKVTQSSRYLVKRTGEKVFLECVQDMDHENMFWYRQDPGLGLRLIYFSYDVKMKEKGDIPEGYSVSREKKERFSLILESASTNQTSMYLCASKQRETRRFFGPGTRLTVL.

At least ten counts were recorded for this clonotype. The V and J genes are TRBV18 and TRBJ2-2; D is ambiguous. Trimming took off 0 bases at V and 5 bases at J, with 4 bases between the two ends. This CDR3 contains 13 residues. Germline values: CDR1 KGHSH, CDR2 LQKENI. CDR3 nucleotides: TGTGCCAGCTCACCACCACGAACCGGGGAGCTGTTTTTT. Amino acids: CASSPPRTGELFF.

This clonotype was seen more than once but under ten times. This sequence joins TRBV12-3 or TRBV12-4 and TRBJ1-1, with a weak D call TRBD1 (6 bases). V lost 1 base to trimming and J lost 2 bases, with 17 bases between them. The CDR3 runs to 17 residues. CDR3 in DNA: TGTGCCAGCAGTTTAGGGGGTCTTGGACAGAGCAACACTGAAGCTTTCTTT. It encodes CASSLGGLGQSNTEAFF.

This clonotype was detected ten times or more. This rearrangement joins TRBV3-1 to TRBJ2-2; D is undetermined. The CDR3 runs to 15 residues. Germline assignment: CDR1 LGHDT and CDR2 YNNKEL (reference sequence). Deletions cut 0 bases from V and 4 bases from J, with 9 bases between. As DNA, the CDR3 is TGTGCCAGCAGCCAAGAAAGGTCGGGCACCGGGGAGCTGTTTTTT. It translates to CASSQERSGTGELFF. The full variable domain, in which reference TRBV3-1 and TRBJ2-2 provide the parts outside the CDR3, is DTAVSQTPKYLVTQMGNDKSIKCEQNLGHDTMYWYKQDSKKFLKIMFSYNNKELIINETVPNRFSPKSPDKAHLNLHINSLELGDSAVYFCASSQERSGTGELFFGEGSRLTVL.

About this clonotype itself: A much larger clonotype is one base distant, so this may be a read error. The chain links TRBV3-1 to TRBJ1-1; D not resolved. Trimming took 6 bases from V and 3 from J, leaving 14 bases between them. Per germline, CDR1 LGHDT and CDR2 YNNKEL (reference sequence). The CDR3 totals 14 residues. CDR3 sequence: CASRGGHGYTEAFF. The CDR3 DNA follows: TGTGCCAGCAGAGGAGGCCATGGTTACACTGAAGCTTTCTTT. Together with reference TRBV3-1 and TRBJ1-1, the CDR3 gives the full variable domain: DTAVSQTPKYLVTQMGNDKSIKCEQNLGHDTMYWYKQDSKKFLKIMFSYNNKELIINETVPNRFSPKSPDKAHLNLHINSLELGDSAVYFCASRGGHGYTEAFFGQGTRLTVV.

This clonotype was picked up many times. The chain joins TRBV29-1 to TRBJ2-3; TRBD1 might be the D (6 bases). The CDR3 has 11 residues. V was trimmed by 7 bases and J by 6 bases, leaving 11 bases between them. The germline gives CDR1 SQVTM, CDR2 ANQGSEA. The CDR3 here is CSDGQLDTQYF. DNA for the CDR3: TGCAGCGACGGACAGTTGGATACGCAGTATTTT.

As concerns this clonotype: Compared with germline, one end of the junction differs, possibly owing to a read error. The CDR3 protein is CASSPGGNQHQHF. DNA for the CDR3: TGTGCCAGCAGCCCAGGGGGCAATCAGCACCAGCATTTT. The chain is built from TRBV11-1 and TRBJ1-5; 8 bases match TRBD1. The germline gives CDR1 SGHAT, CDR2 FQDESV (reference sequence). The CDR3 sequence is 13 residues long. The entire variable domain, with the rest obtained from reference TRBV11-1 and TRBJ1-5, is as follows: EAEVAQSPRYKITEKSQAVAFWCDPISGHATLYWYRQILGQGPELLVQFQDESVVDDSQLPKDRFSAERLKGVDSTLKIQPAELGDSAMYLCASSPGGNQHQHFGDGTRLSIL.

The sample holds many counts of this clonotype. J is TRBJ2-7 and V is TRBV29-1; D gene unclear. V was clipped by 5 bases and J by 4 bases, with 6 bases between them. Germline lookup yields CDR1 SQVTM and CDR2 ANQGSEA. The CDR3 spans 10 residues. CDR3 in amino acids: CSVRDYEQYF. CDR3 nucleotides: TGCAGCGTTAGGGATTACGAGCAGTACTTC.

In its sample, this clonotype was seen many times. The V gene is TRBV4-3, the J gene TRBJ2-7; D perhaps matches TRBD1 (5 bases). Deletions cut 0 bases from V and 2 bases from J, with 11 bases between. CDR1 and CDR2 from the germline V gene are LGHNA and YSLEER. This CDR3 spans 15 amino acids. The CDR3 loop is CASSQDRASTYEQYF. In DNA, the CDR3 is TGCGCCAGCAGCCAAGACAGGGCTTCTACCTACGAGCAGTACTTC.

This clonotype was detected many times. At one end the junction does not follow the germline gene, possibly because of a read error. The CDR3 nucleotides read TGTGCCAGCGCGTCGGAAGCCAAAAGCATTCAGTACTTC. Its protein is CASASEAKSIQYF. The chain combines TRBV6-6 with TRBJ2-4; no clear D gene. CDR1 is MNHNY and CDR2 is SVGAGI in the germline V gene (reference sequence). The CDR3 runs 13 residues.

This clonotype was recorded a few times. This chain connects TRBV4-3 to TRBJ2-5, with D unresolved. Germline CDR1 and CDR2: LGHNA and YSLEER. V was cut by 2 bases and J by 1 base, with 11 bases left in between. CDR3 length equals 15 residues. The CDR3 loop is CASSQHRAAQETQYF. CDR3 DNA: TGCGCCAGCAGCCAACATAGGGCAGCCCAAGAGACCCAGTACTTC.

This clonotype was seen a handful of times. This chain connects TRBV12-3 or TRBV12-4 to TRBJ2-6, with a tentative D call TRBD1 (5 bases). The germline V and J ends were trimmed by 3 bases and 2 bases, with 8 bases remaining between them. The CDR3 covers 15 residues. CDR3 in amino acids: CASSLSRAGANVLTF. The CDR3 coding sequence is TGTGCCAGCAGTTTGTCCAGGGCTGGGGCCAACGTCCTGACTTTC.

In its sample, this clonotype was seen many times. The chain combines TRBV12-3 or TRBV12-4 with TRBJ2-2; 10 bases match TRBD2. V was clipped by 5 bases and J by 4 bases; unmatched bases: 4. This CDR3 region has 15 residues. As DNA, the CDR3 is TGTGCCAGCAGTCCGAGCGGGAGGGCCACCGGGGAGCTGTTTTTT. This gives the protein CASSPSGRATGELFF.

In its sample, this clonotype was seen many times. V and J are TRBV7-2 and TRBJ2-3, with unresolved D. Trimming removed 8 bases at V and 6 bases at J, with 12 bases between. Germline assignment: CDR1 SGHTA and CDR2 FQGNSA. The length of the CDR3 is 12 residues. This CDR3 reads CASVALGDTQYF. In nucleotides, the CDR3 is TGTGCCAGCGTCGCGCTCGGGGATACGCAGTATTTT.

This clonotype was recorded at least ten times. The rearrangement links TRBV15 to TRBJ2-7, with D maybe TRBD2 (5 bases). Germline V CDR1 and CDR2: LNHNV, YYDKDF (reference sequence). V lost 0 bases and J lost 4, with 10 bases in between. The CDR3 totals 14 residues. CDR3 nucleotides: TGTGCCACCAGCAGAGAAGGAGGACTTTACGAGCAGTACTTC. Translation gives CATSREGGLYEQYF.